This TCR beta chain was sequenced in a study of blood T cells in healthy people across ages. Study-level points and caveats: Donor CMV status, an unknown factor, possibly confounded changes in expanded clonotypes.

A second PCR, run for roughly 7 to 12 cycles, used a sample-barcoded 5' primer plus a J-beta primer mix. A template-switch adaptor containing 12 random nucleotides labeled each cDNA molecule. From the 5' RACE reads, TCRdb called clonotypes with MiXCR, one entry per CDR3 protein. The sample includes over 1,500,000 distinct CDR3 sequences, 40% to 55% of them seen just once. The CDR3 covers 12 residues. V shed 6 bases and J shed 2 bases, with 8 bases lying between them. Germline loops: CDR1 MNHEY, CDR2 SVGEGT. This clonotype showed up many times. Its specificity is unknown. The sequencing sample was made of blood. The source of this sequence is a middle-aged woman in good health. The chain recombines TRBV6-2 or TRBV6-3 with TRBJ2-7, with D perhaps TRBD1 (5 bases). CDR3 loop: CASRDTPYEQYF. In nucleotides, the CDR3 is TGTGCCAGCAGGGACACACCCTACGAGCAGTACTTC.